Listed below are T cell receptor beta chains from one sample, sequenced in a study of shared clonotypes between healthy human individuals. The table came from immunoSEQ multiplex PCR; TCRdb's copy has only in-frame clones and leaves some out. The sample holds 2 million to 3 million clones, roughly 93% seen once. Sequenced sample: naive CD4+ T cells from PBMCs. The receptors were sampled from a man between 18 and 29 years old in good health. Some clones in this sample may be carry-over from other donors' samples. Each CDR3 is given with its conserved first and last residue. Fields, in order: CDR3 length, V gene, J gene, CDR3 protein.

CDR3 length: 15
V gene: TRBV2
J gene: TRBJ2-5
CDR3 protein: CASNLLGDFLRNQYF

CDR3 length: 15
V gene: TRBV11-2
J gene: TRBJ1-1
CDR3 protein: CASSLIDGGGTEAFF

CDR3 length: 14
V gene: TRBV18
J gene: TRBJ1-2
CDR3 protein: CASSPGRGSYGYTF

CDR3 length: 16
V gene: TRBV30
J gene: TRBJ1-5
CDR3 protein: CAWSNRQGYSNQPQHF

CDR3 length: 14
V gene: TRBV11-1
J gene: TRBJ1-2
CDR3 protein: CASSLAPDSRGYTF

CDR3 length: 15
V gene: TRBV5-1
J gene: TRBJ1-2
CDR3 protein: CASSLDTDSPYGYTF

CDR3 length: 15
V gene: TRBV7-8
J gene: TRBJ2-7
CDR3 protein: CASSPAGTSGIGQYF

CDR3 length: 15
V gene: TRBV11-3
J gene: TRBJ2-5
CDR3 protein: CASSLEGAPGETQYF

CDR3 length: 14
V gene: TRBV29-1
J gene: TRBJ2-5
CDR3 protein: CSASWSGAGETQYF

CDR3 length: 13
V gene: TRBV19
J gene: TRBJ1-1
CDR3 protein: CASSTQGYTEAFF

CDR3 length: 14
V gene: TRBV6-6
J gene: TRBJ1-5
CDR3 protein: CASSGDILYQPQHF

CDR3 length: 15
V gene: TRBV18
J gene: TRBJ2-5
CDR3 protein: CASSPNRGNRETQYF

CDR3 length: 15
V gene: TRBV15
J gene: TRBJ2-7
CDR3 protein: CATSSRTSGSYEQYF

CDR3 length: 15
V gene: TRBV5-8
J gene: TRBJ1-1
CDR3 protein: CASSKTRAGNTEAFF

CDR3 length: 15
V gene: TRBV7-3
J gene: TRBJ2-7
CDR3 protein: CASSFWAGPTYEQYF

CDR3 length: 14
V gene: TRBV11-3
J gene: TRBJ2-5
CDR3 protein: CASSLDREGKTQYF

CDR3 length: 16
V gene: TRBV6-1
J gene: TRBJ1-1
CDR3 protein: CASSEGGGRGGTEAFF

CDR3 length: 13
V gene: TRBV30
J gene: TRBJ1-3
CDR3 protein: CAWSGVSGNTIYF

CDR3 length: 14
V gene: TRBV27
J gene: TRBJ1-1
CDR3 protein: CASSVDRGATEAFF

CDR3 length: 14
V gene: TRBV15
J gene: TRBJ1-2
CDR3 protein: CATSSTMDSIGYTF

CDR3 length: 14
V gene: TRBV7-2
J gene: TRBJ2-1
CDR3 protein: CASSWDRQYNEQFF

CDR3 length: 12
V gene: TRBV29-1
J gene: TRBJ1-1
CDR3 protein: CSSSGMNTEAFF

CDR3 length: 15
V gene: TRBV28
J gene: TRBJ2-7
CDR3 protein: CASSLSGRISYEQYF

CDR3 length: 17
V gene: TRBV4-2
J gene: TRBJ2-2
CDR3 protein: CASSQVPQGAVTGELFF

CDR3 length: 18
V gene: TRBV18
J gene: TRBJ1-3
CDR3 protein: CASSPLVGSRSSGNTIYF

CDR3 length: 14
V gene: TRBV15
J gene: TRBJ1-2
CDR3 protein: CATSRALGAGGYTF

CDR3 length: 14
V gene: TRBV29-1
J gene: TRBJ2-7
CDR3 protein: CSVSGRQGAREQYF

CDR3 length: 11
V gene: TRBV29-1
J gene: TRBJ1-2
CDR3 protein: CSVDVVYGYTF

CDR3 length: 13
V gene: TRBV15
J gene: TRBJ2-1
CDR3 protein: CATSREVHNEQFF

CDR3 length: 16
V gene: TRBV30
J gene: TRBJ2-3
CDR3 protein: CAWSVFLRTSTDTQYF

CDR3 length: 14
V gene: TRBV30
J gene: TRBJ1-2
CDR3 protein: CAWSVGRGFRGYTF

CDR3 length: 15
V gene: TRBV9
J gene: TRBJ2-3
CDR3 protein: CASSGRTGGTDTQYF

CDR3 length: 16
V gene: TRBV9
J gene: TRBJ1-3
CDR3 protein: CASSVGEGILGNTIYF

CDR3 length: 14
V gene: TRBV7-2
J gene: TRBJ2-7
CDR3 protein: CASSSGLPSYEQYF

CDR3 length: 11
V gene: TRBV6-5
J gene: TRBJ2-1
CDR3 protein: CASSYRGPQFF

CDR3 length: 17
V gene: TRBV7-2
J gene: TRBJ2-1
CDR3 protein: CASSLFASGREGYEQFF

CDR3 length: 14
V gene: TRBV9
J gene: TRBJ2-5
CDR3 protein: CASSARLAGETQYF

CDR3 length: 17
V gene: TRBV15
J gene: TRBJ2-6
CDR3 protein: CATSTPRASSGANVLTF

CDR3 length: 13
V gene: TRBV11-1
J gene: TRBJ2-7
CDR3 protein: CASSSSLPYEQYF

CDR3 length: 17
V gene: TRBV28
J gene: TRBJ2-1
CDR3 protein: CASSFGGRRSSYNEQFF

CDR3 length: 14
V gene: TRBV7-2
J gene: TRBJ1-4
CDR3 protein: CASSFGPTNEKLFF

CDR3 length: 16
V gene: TRBV5-1
J gene: TRBJ2-7
CDR3 protein: CASSSAGTGKNYEQYF

CDR3 length: 13
V gene: TRBV5-1
J gene: TRBJ2-1
CDR3 protein: CASSPGLEDEQFF

CDR3 length: 15
V gene: TRBV15
J gene: TRBJ2-5
CDR3 protein: CATSRDLTGQETQYF

CDR3 length: 14
V gene: TRBV11-2
J gene: TRBJ1-1
CDR3 protein: CASSPDPLNTEAFF

CDR3 length: 13
V gene: TRBV30
J gene: TRBJ1-5
CDR3 protein: CAWSRTYTQPQHF

CDR3 length: 15
V gene: TRBV7-8
J gene: TRBJ2-2
CDR3 protein: CASEVRLGGTGELFF

CDR3 length: 15
V gene: TRBV6-6
J gene: TRBJ2-7
CDR3 protein: CASSYAQGTDYEQYF

CDR3 length: 16
V gene: TRBV13
J gene: TRBJ1-2
CDR3 protein: CASSGLKEAVSYGYTF

CDR3 length: 16
V gene: TRBV28
J gene: TRBJ1-2
CDR3 protein: CASSIAGTGRSYGYTF

CDR3 length: 15
V gene: TRBV5-1
J gene: TRBJ2-3
CDR3 protein: CASSLQQPGTDTQYF

CDR3 length: 16
V gene: TRBV7-2
J gene: TRBJ2-1
CDR3 protein: CASSLVGTSGNNEQFF

CDR3 length: 13
V gene: TRBV19
J gene: TRBJ1-5
CDR3 protein: CASRTSLNQPQHF